This record covers a single TCR beta chain. Its cognate antigen is unknown. The sample originates from a study of cytomegalovirus exposure and HLA in healthy donors. Study-level results: In a later analysis, productive TCRs from donors in an Asian-associated ancestry cluster reportedly carried fewer N-insertions than the cohort mean. Under in vitro conditions, a few CMV-associated chains were confirmed as specific for CMV antigens. TCR beta chains associated with HLA were, in a later analysis, more clonally expanded than equally common others. Across HLA loci, a later analysis found differing TCR association rates, with DRB1 most and HLA-C fewest.

The CDR3 contains 16 residues. After removal of 6 bases from V and 1 base from J, the junction contained 9 bases not matched to a gene. The germline V gene encodes CDR1 MDHEN and CDR2 SYDVKM. PCR used 60 Vbeta primers and 13 Jbeta primers. Libraries were prepared by immunoSEQ multiplex PCR; TCRdb keeps only in-frame clonotypes and omits some of them. The sample table sets out 180,000 or so clones. The V call is TRBV28, the J call TRBJ1-5; TRBD1 matches at 7 bases. Sample: PBMCs. The clonotype originates from a boy aged 5-17 years in good health and CMV-seronegative. The CDR3 sequence: CASSPGTETSNQPQHF. In DNA form, the CDR3 reads TGTGCCAGCAGCCCCGGGACAGAGACGAGCAATCAGCCCCAGCATTTT. Filled out from reference TRBV28 and TRBJ1-5, the complete variable domain reads DVKVTQSSRYLVKRTGEKVFLECVQDMDHENMFWYRQDPGLGLRLIYFSYDVKMKEKGDIPEGYSVSREKKERFSLILESASTNQTSMYLCASSPGTETSNQPQHFGDGTRLSIL.